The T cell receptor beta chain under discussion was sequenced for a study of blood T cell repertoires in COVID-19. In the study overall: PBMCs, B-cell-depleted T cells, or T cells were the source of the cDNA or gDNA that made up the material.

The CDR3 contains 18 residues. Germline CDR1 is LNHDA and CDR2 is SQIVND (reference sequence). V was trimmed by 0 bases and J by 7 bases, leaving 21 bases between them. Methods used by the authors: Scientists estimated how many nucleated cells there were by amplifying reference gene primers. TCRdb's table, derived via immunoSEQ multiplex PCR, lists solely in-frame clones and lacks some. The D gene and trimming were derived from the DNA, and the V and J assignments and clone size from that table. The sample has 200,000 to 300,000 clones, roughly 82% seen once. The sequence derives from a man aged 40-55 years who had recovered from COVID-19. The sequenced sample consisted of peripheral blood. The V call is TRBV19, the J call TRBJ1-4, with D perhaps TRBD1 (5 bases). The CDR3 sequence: CASSIDLSGGVYGEKLFF. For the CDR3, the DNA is TGTGCCAGTAGTATAGATCTTTCGGGAGGGGTATATGGTGAAAAACTGTTTTTT.